Below, one T cell receptor (beta chain) is given with its context. Its antigen is currently unknown. Data came from immunoSEQ multiplex PCR; TCRdb stores just in-frame clones and leaves some out. This table holds around 40,000 clones, roughly 80% found once. This entry belongs to a study of OX40 agonist ivuxolimab in advanced cancers. This CDR3 has 12 residues. Germline loops: CDR1 MNHNS, CDR2 SASEGT. Trimming took 9 bases from V and 8 from J, leaving 15 bases between them. Points from the study as a whole: Determination of antigen specificity was not performed for the expanded peripheral T cells. Some of the nonresponding patients also showed low levels of normalized T-cell clonal expansion.

This material consisted of CD4+ or CD8+ T cells sorted from blood, taken in a trial of the OX40 agonist ivuxolimab. The sequence came from an adult with an advanced solid tumor such as melanoma, head and neck, liver or kidney cancer. V is TRBV6-1 and J is TRBJ2-3, with D possibly TRBD2 on 6 matching bases. CDR3 in amino acids: CASRQVGGTQYF. In DNA, the CDR3 is TGTGCCAGTCGGCAGGTGGGGGGTACGCAGTATTTT.